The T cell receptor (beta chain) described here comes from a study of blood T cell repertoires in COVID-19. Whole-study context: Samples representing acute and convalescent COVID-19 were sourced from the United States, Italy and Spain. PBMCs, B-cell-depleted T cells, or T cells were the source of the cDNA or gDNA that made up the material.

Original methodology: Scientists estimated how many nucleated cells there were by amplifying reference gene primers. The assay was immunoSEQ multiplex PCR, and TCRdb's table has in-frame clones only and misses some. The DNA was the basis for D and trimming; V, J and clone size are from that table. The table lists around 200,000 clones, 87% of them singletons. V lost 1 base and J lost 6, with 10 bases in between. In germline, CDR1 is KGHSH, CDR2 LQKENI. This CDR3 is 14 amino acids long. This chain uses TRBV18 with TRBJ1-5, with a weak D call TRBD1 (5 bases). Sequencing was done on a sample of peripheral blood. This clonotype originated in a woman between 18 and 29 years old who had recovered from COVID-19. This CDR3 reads CASSPRGDGQPQHF. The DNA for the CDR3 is TGTGCCAGCTCACCACGGGGGGATGGTCAGCCCCAGCATTTT.